A selection of T cell receptor beta chains follows, all from one sample in a study of blood T cell repertoires in COVID-19. Sequencing was performed with immunoSEQ multiplex PCR; in TCRdb, only in-frame clones are kept and a portion is missing. The sample lists some 160,000 clones, roughly 90% occurring once. The specimen sequenced was PBMCs or T cells enriched from blood (not recorded which). Source of these receptors: a woman aged 45-60 years who had recovered from COVID-19. The CDR3 runs from the conserved cysteine through the conserved F or W. D genes are given only for firm matches. Clone size is given for some rows only: seen once, a few or many times, or a class if the clone is expanded.

size	V	length	J	D	CDR3	DNA
NA	TRBV7-9	16	TRBJ1-1	TRBD1	CASSRHAGTGNTEAFF	TGTGCCAGCAGCCGTCATGCCGGGACAGGGAACACTGAAGCTTTCTTT
NA	TRBV16	12	TRBJ1-2	NA	CASSPGGYGYTF	TGTGCCAGCAGCCCGGGTGGCTATGGCTACACCTTC
NA	TRBV25-1	15	TRBJ2-5	TRBD2	CASNPGLAGGETQYF	TGTGCCAGCAACCCGGGACTAGCGGGGGGGGAGACCCAGTACTTC
NA	TRBV7-2	16	TRBJ2-7	TRBD2	CASSLAGTTFSYEQYF	TGTGCCAGCAGCTTAGCAGGGACTACCTTTTCCTACGAGCAGTACTTC
NA	TRBV18	17	TRBJ2-2	TRBD1	CASSPLRGQVGTGELFF	TGTGCCAGCTCACCACTACGCGGACAGGTGGGCACCGGGGAGCTGTTTTTT
NA	TRBV6-2/TRBV6-3	15	TRBJ2-2	NA	CASSLQGSNTGELFF	TGTGCCAGCAGTTTACAGGGTTCGAACACCGGGGAGCTGTTTTTT
NA	TRBV25-1	16	TRBJ1-2	NA	CASSPDIGRGGYGYTF	TGTGCCAGCAGTCCAGACATCGGCAGGGGTGGCTATGGCTACACCTTC
NA	TRBV7-2	11	TRBJ1-1	NA	CASSRRFGAFF	TGTGCCAGCAGCCGGAGATTTGGGGCTTTCTTT
NA	TRBV15	15	TRBJ1-4	NA	CATSPSGVQGEKLFF	TGTGCCACCAGTCCTTCCGGAGTCCAGGGAGAAAAACTGTTTTTT
NA	TRBV5-4	16	TRBJ2-7	TRBD1	CASSFGTGGLSYEQYF	TGTGCCAGCAGCTTCGGGACAGGGGGCCTCTCCTACGAGCAGTACTTC
NA	TRBV4-3	17	TRBJ1-5	TRBD1	CASSQSGDRRSNQPQHF	TGCGCCAGCAGCCAATCCGGGGACAGACGTAGCAATCAGCCCCAGCATTTT
NA	TRBV19	15	TRBJ2-7	TRBD1	CASSIAVTGGYEQYF	TGTGCCAGTAGTATAGCTGTGACAGGGGGCTACGAGCAGTACTTC
once	TRBV6-6	11	TRBJ2-1	NA	CASSPLNEQFF	TGTGCCAGCAGTCCCCTCAATGAGCAGTTCTTC
NA	TRBV7-2	15	TRBJ2-7	NA	CASSFRDFSPHEQYF	TGTGCCAGCAGTTTTAGGGACTTCTCCCCCCACGAGCAGTACTTC
NA	TRBV4-3	14	TRBJ1-2	TRBD1	CASSQALRQGFYTF	TGCGCCAGCAGCCAAGCGTTACGACAGGGATTTTACACCTTC
NA	TRBV11-2	13	TRBJ1-4	TRBD1	CASRGQPNEKLFF	TGTGCCAGCAGGGGACAGCCTAATGAAAAACTGTTTTTT
NA	TRBV7-3	18	TRBJ2-3	TRBD2	CASSLTGTSGRRTDTQYF	TGTGCCAGCAGCTTAACCGGGACTAGCGGGAGACGCACAGATACGCAGTATTTT
NA	TRBV18	16	TRBJ1-1	TRBD1	CASSPFQGARGTEAFF	TGTGCCAGCTCACCGTTCCAGGGGGCGCGGGGCACTGAAGCTTTCTTT
once	TRBV27	14	TRBJ1-6	NA	CASRPPGVNSPLHF	TGTGCCAGCAGGCCCCCAGGGGTTAATTCACCCCTCCACTTT
few	TRBV29-1	15	TRBJ1-1	TRBD1	CSVARSQGMNTEAFF	TGCAGCGTTGCTCGTTCACAGGGGATGAATACTGAAGCTTTCTTT
few	TRBV3-1/TRBV3-2	16	TRBJ1-1	NA	CASSLGRQGPHTEAFF	TGTGCCAGCAGCCTAGGAAGGCAGGGGCCGCACACTGAAGCTTTCTTT
NA	TRBV7-2	13	TRBJ2-1	NA	CASSLNRDLEQFF	TGTGCCAGCAGCTTAAACCGGGATCTGGAGCAGTTCTTC
NA	TRBV30	14	TRBJ2-7	TRBD1	CAWSTGTVSYEQYF	TGTGCCTGGAGTACCGGGACAGTATCCTACGAGCAGTACTTC
few	TRBV6-1	15	TRBJ1-1	TRBD1	CASSEQDRPNTEAFF	TGTGCCAGCAGTGAGCAGGACAGGCCGAACACTGAAGCTTTCTTT
once	TRBV11-3	13	TRBJ1-2	TRBD1	CASSLAGGYGYTF	TGTGCCAGCAGCTTAGCAGGGGGCTATGGCTACACCTTC
NA	TRBV7-2	14	TRBJ2-2	NA	CASSFHRDAGELFF	TGTGCCAGCAGCTTTCACAGGGACGCCGGGGAGCTGTTTTTT
NA	TRBV5-6	15	TRBJ1-6	TRBD1	CASTPAPTGGLALHF	TGTGCCAGCACCCCAGCGCCGACAGGGGGTTTAGCCCTCCACTTT
NA	TRBV6-2/TRBV6-3	13	TRBJ1-1	TRBD1	CASSYSQGASAFF	TGTGCCAGCAGTTACTCACAGGGGGCATCAGCTTTCTTT